The T cell receptor (beta chain) described here comes from a study of T-cell reconstitution after alpha-beta-depleted transplantation in children. CDR3 length: 14 amino acids. Germline CDR1 and CDR2: MNHEY and SMNVEV (reference sequence). Trimming stripped 10 bases from V and 0 bases from J, with 12 bases between. Preparation of the TCRbeta library involved a method that used unique molecular identifiers. One entry per CDR3 protein, called by TCRdb with MiXCR from the PCR reads. The table lists around 370,000 distinct CDR3 sequences, about 9.4% of them singletons. The sequence came from a human donor who donated a stem cell graft to a child with acute lymphoblastic leukemia. The chain is built from TRBV27 and TRBJ2-2, with D possibly being TRBD2 (5 bases). Here the sequenced sample was PBMCs from the stem cell graft donor, taken from the stem cell graft. The CDR3 protein is CATAWGANTGELFF. In nucleotides, the CDR3 is TGTGCCACCGCCTGGGGAGCGAACACCGGGGAGCTGTTTTTT.